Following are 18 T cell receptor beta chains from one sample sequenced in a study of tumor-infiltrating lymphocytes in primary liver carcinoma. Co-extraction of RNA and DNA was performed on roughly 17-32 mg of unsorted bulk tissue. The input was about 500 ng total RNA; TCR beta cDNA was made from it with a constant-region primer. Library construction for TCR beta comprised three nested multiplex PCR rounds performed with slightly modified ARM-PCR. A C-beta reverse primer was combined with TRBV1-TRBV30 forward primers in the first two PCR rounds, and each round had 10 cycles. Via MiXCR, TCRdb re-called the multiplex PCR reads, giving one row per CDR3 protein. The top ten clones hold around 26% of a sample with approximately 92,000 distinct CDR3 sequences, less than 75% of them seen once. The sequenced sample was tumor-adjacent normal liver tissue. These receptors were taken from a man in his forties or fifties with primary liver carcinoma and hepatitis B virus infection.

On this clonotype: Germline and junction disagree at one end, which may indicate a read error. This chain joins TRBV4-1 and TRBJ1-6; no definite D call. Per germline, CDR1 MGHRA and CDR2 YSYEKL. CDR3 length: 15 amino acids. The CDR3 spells CASSQVQVLNSSLHF. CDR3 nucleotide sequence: TGCGCCAGCAGCCAAGTTCAGGTGCTGAATTCATCCCTCCACTTT.

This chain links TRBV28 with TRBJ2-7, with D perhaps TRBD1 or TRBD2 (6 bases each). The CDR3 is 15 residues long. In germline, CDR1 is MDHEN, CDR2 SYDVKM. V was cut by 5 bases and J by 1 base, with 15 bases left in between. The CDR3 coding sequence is TGTGCCAGCAGTGTGCCGGGGGCCGGGTCCTACGAGCAGTACTTC. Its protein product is CASSVPGAGSYEQYF.

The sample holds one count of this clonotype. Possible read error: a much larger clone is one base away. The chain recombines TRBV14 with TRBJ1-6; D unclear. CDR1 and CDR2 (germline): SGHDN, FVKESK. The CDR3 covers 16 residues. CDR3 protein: CASCQDPPGRRSPLHF. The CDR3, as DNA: TGTGCCAGCTGCCAAGATCCCCCCGGTCGACGTTCACCCCTCCACTTT.

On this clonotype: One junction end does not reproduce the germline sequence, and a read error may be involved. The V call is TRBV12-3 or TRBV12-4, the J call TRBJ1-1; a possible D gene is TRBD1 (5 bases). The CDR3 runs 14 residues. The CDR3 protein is CASSLHQGEVVAFF. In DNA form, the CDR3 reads TGTGCCAGCAGTTTACACCAGGGAGAGGTGGTAGCTTTCTTC.

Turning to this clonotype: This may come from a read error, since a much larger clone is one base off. This CDR3 is CACTWTGGEHEQYF. The CDR3 DNA reads TGTGCCTGCACTTGGACAGGGGGAGAACACGAGCAGTACTTC. This rearrangement joins TRBV6-6 to TRBJ2-7, with 10 bases matching TRBD1. Germline CDR1 reads MNHNY; CDR2 reads SVGAGI (reference sequence). V shed 11 bases, J shed 5 bases, and the junction held 12 bases outside the gene matches. This CDR3 has 14 amino acids.

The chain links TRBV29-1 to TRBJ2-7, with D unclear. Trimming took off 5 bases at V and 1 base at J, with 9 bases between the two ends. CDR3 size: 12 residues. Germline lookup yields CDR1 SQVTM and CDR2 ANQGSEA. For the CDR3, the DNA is TGCAGCGTTCAATTGTCTTCCTACGAGCAGTACTTC. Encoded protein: CSVQLSSYEQYF.

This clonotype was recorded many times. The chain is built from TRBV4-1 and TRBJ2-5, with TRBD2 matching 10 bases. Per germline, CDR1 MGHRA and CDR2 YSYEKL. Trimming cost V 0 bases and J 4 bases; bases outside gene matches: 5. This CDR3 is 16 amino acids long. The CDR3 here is CASSQDRAGGGETQYF. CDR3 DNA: TGCGCCAGCAGCCAAGATCGAGCGGGAGGGGGAGAGACCCAGTACTTC.

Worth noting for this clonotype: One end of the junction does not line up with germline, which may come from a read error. The CDR3 sequence is CATSLVAGGPHEQFF. The CDR3, as DNA: TGTGCCACCAGCTTAGTTGCGGGAGGACCCCATGAGCAGTTCTTC. The chain links TRBV11-2 to TRBJ2-1; 8 bases line up with TRBD2. This CDR3 comprises 15 residues. Germline V lookup: CDR1 SGHAT, CDR2 FQNNGV.

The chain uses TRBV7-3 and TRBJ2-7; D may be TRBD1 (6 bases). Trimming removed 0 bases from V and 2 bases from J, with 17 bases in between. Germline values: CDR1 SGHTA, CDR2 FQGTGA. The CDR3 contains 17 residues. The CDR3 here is CASSLTDGDRNPYEQYF. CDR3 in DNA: TGTGCCAGCAGCTTAACGGACGGTGACAGGAACCCCTACGAGCAGTACTTC.

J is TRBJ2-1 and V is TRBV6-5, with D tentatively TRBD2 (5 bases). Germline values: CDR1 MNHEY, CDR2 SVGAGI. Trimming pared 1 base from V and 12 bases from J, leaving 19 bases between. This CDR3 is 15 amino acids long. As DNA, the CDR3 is TGTGCCAGCAGTTACTGGACTGCTACCTACGATGGGCAGTTCTTC. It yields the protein CASSYWTATYDGQFF.

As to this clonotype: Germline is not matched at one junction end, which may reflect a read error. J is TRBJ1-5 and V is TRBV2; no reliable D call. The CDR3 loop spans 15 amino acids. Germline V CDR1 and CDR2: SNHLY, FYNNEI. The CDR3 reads CSSMSPGGVDQPQHF. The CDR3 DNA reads TGTTCCAGCATGAGCCCCGGCGGCGTCGATCAGCCCCAGCATTTT. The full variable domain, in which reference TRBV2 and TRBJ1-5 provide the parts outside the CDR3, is EPEVTQTPSHQVTQMGQEVILRCVPISNHLYFYWYRQILGQKVEFLVSFYNNEISEKSEIFDDQFSVERPDGSNFTLKIRSTKLEDSAMYFCSSMSPGGVDQPQHFGDGTRLSIL.

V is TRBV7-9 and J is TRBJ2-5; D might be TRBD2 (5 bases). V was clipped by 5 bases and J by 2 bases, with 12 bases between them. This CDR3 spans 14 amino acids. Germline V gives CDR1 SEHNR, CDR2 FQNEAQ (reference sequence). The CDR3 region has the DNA TGTGCCAGCAGCCCGAGGGCCGGTCAAGAGACCCAGTACTTC. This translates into CASSPRAGQETQYF. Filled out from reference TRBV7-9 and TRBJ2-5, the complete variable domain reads DTGVSQNPRHKITKRGQNVTFRCDPISEHNRLYWYRQTLGQGPEFLTYFQNEAQLEKSRLLSDRFSAERPKGSFSTLEIQRTEQGDSAMYLCASSPRAGQETQYFGPGTRLLVL.

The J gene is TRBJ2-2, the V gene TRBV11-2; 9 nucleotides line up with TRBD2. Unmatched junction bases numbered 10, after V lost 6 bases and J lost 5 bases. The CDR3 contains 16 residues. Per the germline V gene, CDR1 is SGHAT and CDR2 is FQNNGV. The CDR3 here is CASRLMVLAGTGELFF. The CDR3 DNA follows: TGTGCCAGCAGATTAATGGTGCTAGCGGGAACCGGGGAGCTGTTTTTT.

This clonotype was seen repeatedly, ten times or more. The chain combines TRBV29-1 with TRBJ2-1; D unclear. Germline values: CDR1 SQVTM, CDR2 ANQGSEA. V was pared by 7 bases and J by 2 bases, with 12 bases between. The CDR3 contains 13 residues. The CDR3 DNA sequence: TGCAGCGCCCAGCCTAGGGCCTACAATGAGCAGTTCTTC. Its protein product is CSAQPRAYNEQFF.

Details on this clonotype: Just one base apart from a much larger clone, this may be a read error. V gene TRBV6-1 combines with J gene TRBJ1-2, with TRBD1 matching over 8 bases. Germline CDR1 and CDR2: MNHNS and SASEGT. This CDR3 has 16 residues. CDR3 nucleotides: TGTGTCAGCAGTGAACGGACAGGGAATACCGCCTATGGCTACACCTTC. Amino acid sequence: CVSSERTGNTAYGYTF.

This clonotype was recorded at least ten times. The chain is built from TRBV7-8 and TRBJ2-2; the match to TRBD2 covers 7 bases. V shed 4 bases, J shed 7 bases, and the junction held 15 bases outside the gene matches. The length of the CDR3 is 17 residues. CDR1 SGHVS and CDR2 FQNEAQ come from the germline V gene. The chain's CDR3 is CASSSLASGGRGGELFF. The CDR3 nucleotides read TGTGCCAGCAGCTCCCTTGCCAGCGGAGGGAGGGGCGGGGAGCTGTTTTTT.

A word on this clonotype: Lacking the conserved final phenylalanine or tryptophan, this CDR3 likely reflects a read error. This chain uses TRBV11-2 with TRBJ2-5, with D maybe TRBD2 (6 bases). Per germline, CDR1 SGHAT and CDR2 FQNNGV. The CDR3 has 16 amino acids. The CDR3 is CVCRPRDSAHQETQYY. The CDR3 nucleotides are TGTGTCTGCAGACCCCGGGACTCGGCCCACCAAGAGACCCAGTACTAC.

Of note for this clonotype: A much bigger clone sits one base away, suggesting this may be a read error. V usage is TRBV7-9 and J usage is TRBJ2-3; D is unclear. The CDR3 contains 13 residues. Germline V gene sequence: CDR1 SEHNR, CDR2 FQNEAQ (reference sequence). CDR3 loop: CASSSGLSDMQYF. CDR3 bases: TGTGCCAGCAGCTCGGGTTTATCGGATATGCAGTATTTT.